Listed below are T cell receptor beta chains from one sample, sequenced in a study of shared clonotypes between healthy human individuals. Sequencing used immunoSEQ multiplex PCR; TCRdb keeps in-frame clones, though not all of them. This table has 550,000 to 700,000 clones, around three quarters appearing once. Sequenced: memory CD4+ T cells sorted from blood. These receptors all come from a woman in her 30s in good health. CDR3s include the opening cysteine and the closing phenylalanine or tryptophan. D genes are given only for firm matches. Only some rows state a clone size, as once, few, many or a class for expanded clones.

>TRBD1|.|TRBV5-1|TRBJ2-1
CASSGGQGNYNEQFF
TGCGCCAGCAGCGGGGGACAGGGCAACTACAATGAGCAGTTCTTC
>.|.|TRBV7-8|TRBJ1-1
CASSFQGFSTEAFF
TGTGCCAGCAGCTTCCAGGGGTTCAGCACTGAAGCTTTCTTT
>TRBD2|few|TRBV5-1|TRBJ2-1
CASSQSSGGYNEQFF
TGCGCCAGCAGCCAATCTAGCGGGGGGTACAATGAGCAGTTCTTC
>TRBD1|once|TRBV15|TRBJ2-7
CATSSAGTGWSEQYF
TGTGCCACCAGCAGTGCCGGGACAGGGTGGTCGGAGCAGTACTTC
>TRBD1|.|TRBV18|TRBJ2-7
CASSPTGGHEQYF
TGTGCCAGCTCACCTACAGGGGGGCACGAGCAGTACTTC
>.|.|TRBV19|TRBJ1-2
CASSDSFANYGYTF
TGTGCCAGCTCCGATAGTTTTGCTAACTATGGCTACACCTTC
>TRBD2|.|TRBV5-6|TRBJ2-7
CASSGRQGLAGLHEQYF
TGTGCCAGCAGCGGGCGACAAGGGCTAGCGGGGTTACACGAGCAGTACTTC
>.|few|TRBV5-1|TRBJ1-2
CASRPDAEVYGYTF
TGCGCCAGCAGACCCGACGCGGAGGTCTATGGCTACACCTTC
>TRBD1|.|TRBV5-1|TRBJ1-1
CASSLVDRDFPEAFF
TGCGCCAGCAGCTTGGTGGACAGGGATTTCCCTGAAGCTTTCTTT
>TRBD1|few|TRBV27|TRBJ2-1
CASSPLDRASEFF
TGTGCCAGCAGTCCCCTCGACAGGGCCAGTGAGTTCTTC
>TRBD1|.|TRBV19|TRBJ1-2
CASSPRTGDTNYGYTF
TGTGCCAGTAGTCCTCGGACAGGGGACACTAACTATGGCTACACCTTC
>TRBD1|.|TRBV29-1|TRBJ2-7
CSGGQSYEQYF
TGCAGCGGGGGACAGAGCTACGAGCAGTACTTC
>TRBD2|.|TRBV15|TRBJ2-1
CATSRELAGGSYNEQFF
TGTGCCACCAGCAGAGAGCTAGCGGGGGGATCCTACAATGAGCAGTTCTTC
>TRBD1|.|TRBV18|TRBJ1-2
CASSRLTGPGGYTF
TGTGCCAGCTCACGGCTGACAGGGCCGGGCGGCTACACCTTC
>.|once|TRBV5-1|TRBJ1-2
CASSFQVNYGYTF
TGCGCCAGCAGCTTTCAGGTCAACTATGGCTACACCTTC
>.|.|TRBV13|TRBJ1-1
CASSLGQPNTEAFF
TGTGCCAGCAGCTTAGGACAGCCGAACACTGAAGCTTTCTTT
>.|.|TRBV19|TRBJ2-6
CATSEVGANVLTF
TGTGCCACCAGTGAGGTTGGGGCCAACGTCCTGACTTTC
>.|.|TRBV11-2|TRBJ1-5
CASSLIPGGQPQHF
TGTGCCAGCAGCTTAATCCCCGGAGGCCAGCCCCAGCATTTT
>.|.|TRBV11-2|TRBJ2-7
CASSPRLVRDYEQYF
TGTGCCAGCAGCCCTAGACTAGTACGGGACTACGAGCAGTACTTC
>.|.|TRBV15|TRBJ2-5
CATSGVTGYQETQYF
TGTGCCACCAGCGGCGTCACTGGCTACCAAGAGACCCAGTACTTC
>.|many|TRBV21-1|TRBJ2-7
CASSNVLRTGIYEQYF
TGTGCCAGCAGCAATGTGTTACGGACAGGGATCTACGAGCAGTACTTC
>TRBD2|.|TRBV5-6|TRBJ2-5
CASSWGFWASGSQETQYF
TGTGCCAGCAGCTGGGGGTTTTGGGCTAGCGGGAGCCAAGAGACCCAGTACTTC
>.|.|TRBV2|TRBJ1-2
CASAPGAYGYTF
TGTGCCAGCGCCCCGGGTGCCTATGGCTACACCTTC